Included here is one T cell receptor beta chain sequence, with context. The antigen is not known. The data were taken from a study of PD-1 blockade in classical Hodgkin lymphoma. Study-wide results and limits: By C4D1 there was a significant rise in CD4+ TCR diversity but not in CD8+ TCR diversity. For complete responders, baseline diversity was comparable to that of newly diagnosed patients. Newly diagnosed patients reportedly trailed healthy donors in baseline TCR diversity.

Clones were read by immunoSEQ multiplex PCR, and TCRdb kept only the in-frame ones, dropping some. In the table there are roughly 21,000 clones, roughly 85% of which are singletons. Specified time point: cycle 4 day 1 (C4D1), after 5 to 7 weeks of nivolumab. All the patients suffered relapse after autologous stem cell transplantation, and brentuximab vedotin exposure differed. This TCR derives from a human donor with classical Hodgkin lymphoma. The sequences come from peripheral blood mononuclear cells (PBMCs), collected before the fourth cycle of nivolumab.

The CDR3 DNA reads as TGTGCCAGCAGCTTAACAGGAACCAACACTGAAGCTTTCTTT. Its translation: CASSLTGTNTEAFF. The chain couples TRBV7-9 to TRBJ1-1; possible D gene TRBD1, 5 bases. Germline-derived CDR1 and CDR2 are SEHNR and FQNEAQ (reference sequence). With 2 bases removed from V and 2 bases from J, the gap between germline ends came to 9 bases. This CDR3 is built from 14 residues. The full variable domain, in which reference TRBV7-9 and TRBJ1-1 provide the parts outside the CDR3, is DTGVSQNPRHKITKRGQNVTFRCDPISEHNRLYWYRQTLGQGPEFLTYFQNEAQLEKSRLLSDRFSAERPKGSFSTLEIQRTEQGDSAMYLCASSLTGTNTEAFFGQGTRLTVV.